This entry is about one T cell receptor (beta chain). This sample is part of a study of blood T cell repertoires in COVID-19. Overall study: The origin of the acute and convalescent COVID-19 samples was the United States, Italy and Spain. Sample material is recorded as cDNA or gDNA derived from T cells, B-cell-depleted T cells, or PBMCs.

Germline-derived CDR1 and CDR2 are SGHNT and YENEEA. The CDR3 length is 16 residues. Trimming shortened V by 0 bases and J by 6 bases, and 14 bases separated the two germline ends. Recruits, aged roughly 18 to 100 years, lived in around 24 US areas. Repertoires were generated with immunoSEQ multiplex PCR, while TCRdb's copy carries only in-frame clones and drops some. The table has about 270,000 clones, about nine tenths seen once. Sequenced material: PBMCs or T cells enriched from blood (not recorded which). The J gene is TRBJ2-2, the V gene TRBV11-3; no definite D call. The source is a woman aged 50 to 60 who had recovered from COVID-19. The CDR3 region is CASSLDHVSSAGELFF. Written as DNA, the CDR3 is TGTGCCAGCAGCTTAGATCATGTTAGCTCTGCCGGGGAGCTGTTTTTT. Supplemented by reference TRBV11-3 and TRBJ2-2, the full variable domain reads EAGVVQSPRYKIIEKKQPVAFWCNPISGHNTLYWYLQNLGQGPELLIRYENEEAVDDSQLPKDRFSAERLKGVDSTLKIQPAELGDSAVYLCASSLDHVSSAGELFFGEGSRLTVL.